This TCR beta chain derives from a study of CD8 T cells in Susac syndrome. Sequencing of TCR beta was carried out in blood CD8+ and CD4+ T cells. Healthy donors acted as controls, with matching for age and sex. Negative isolation yielded the CD8+ and CD4+ T cells, while FACS enriched the TEMRA cells. Per germline, CDR1 SNHLY and CDR2 FYNNEI. With V trimmed by 6 bases and J by 5 bases, 2 bases remained unmatched. This CDR3 comprises 13 residues. The RNA input was roughly 0.45 to 1 ug, and it was reverse transcribed with random hexamers. The method of amplification for TCR beta CDR3 was immunoSEQ multiplex PCR, covering 54 Vbeta and 13 Jbeta. MiXCR, run by TCRdb on the immunoSEQ multiplex PCR reads, gives a single entry per CDR3 protein. The data contain 110,000 or so distinct CDR3 sequences, 85% to 95% of them singletons.

This clonotype was sampled from a human donor in good health. The V and J genes are TRBV2 and TRBJ2-1, with 9 bases matching TRBD1. Specimen: CD8+ T cells from PBMCs. This CDR3 is CASRGQGHNEQFF. The CDR3 DNA is TGTGCCAGCAGAGGACAGGGGCACAATGAGCAGTTCTTC.